A single sample is the source of the 8 T cell receptor beta chains below, sequenced in a study of T cell changes during pregnancy in multiple sclerosis. The assay was immunoSEQ multiplex PCR, and TCRdb's table has in-frame clones only and misses some. The data show tens of thousands of clones, around 91% seen once. The sequences come from CD8+ T cells from peripheral blood mononuclear cells, collected in the second trimester of pregnancy. Every receptor here comes from a female donor with multiple sclerosis, enrolled in a pregnancy study.

The V gene is TRBV28, the J gene TRBJ2-3; 7 bases fit TRBD1. CDR3 length: 15 residues. V was pared by 3 bases and J by 4 bases, with 7 bases of the junction left unmatched. Germline CDR1 MDHEN, CDR2 SYDVKM. Here the CDR3 DNA reads TGTGCCAGCAGTTTCTCGGCGACAGGGTCAGATACGCAGTATTTT. It yields the protein CASSFSATGSDTQYF.

The chain links TRBV6-4 to TRBJ2-7; perhaps TRBD1 as D (5 bases). V was cut by 8 bases and J by 2 bases, with 10 bases left in between. This CDR3 has 12 residues. CDR1 and CDR2 from the germline V gene are MRHNA and SNTAGT. CDR3 amino acids: CASPGSPYEQYF. Written as DNA, the CDR3 is TGTGCCAGCCCAGGGTCCCCCTACGAGCAGTACTTC.

V gene TRBV5-1 combines with J gene TRBJ1-4; D gene ambiguous. Trimming pared 5 bases from V and 3 bases from J, leaving 14 bases between. Germline-derived CDR1 and CDR2 are SGHRS and YFSETQ. The CDR3 is made up of 15 amino acids. The CDR3 nucleotides read TGCGCCAGCAGGACATTTGGGTGGTCTAATGAAAAACTGTTTTTT. Translated, it gives CASRTFGWSNEKLFF. Based on the CDR3 plus reference TRBV5-1 and TRBJ1-4, the full variable domain is KAGVTQTPRYLIKTRGQQVTLSCSPISGHRSVSWYQQTPGQGLQFLFEYFSETQRNKGNFPGRFSGRQFSNSRSEMNVSTLELGDSALYLCASRTFGWSNEKLFFGSGTQLSVL.

The rearrangement uses TRBV10-3 and TRBJ2-7, with TRBD2 as a possible D gene (5 bases). The CDR3 is 13 amino acids. CDR1 ENHRY and CDR2 SYGVKD come from the germline V gene. The germline V and J ends were trimmed by 7 bases and 0 bases, with 10 bases remaining between them. CDR3 residues: CAITPGSSYEQYF. The CDR3 coding sequence is TGTGCCATCACTCCGGGAAGCTCCTACGAGCAGTACTTC.

The genes are TRBV7-7 and TRBJ2-5; 8 bases line up with TRBD2. Trimming removed 5 bases from V and 2 bases from J; junction bases left unmatched: 13. The CDR3 runs 17 residues. Germline assignment: CDR1 SSHAT and CDR2 FNYEAQ (reference sequence). The CDR3 loop reads CASSPRVGSGNQETQYF. The CDR3 nucleotides read TGTGCCAGCAGCCCCCGAGTCGGTAGCGGGAATCAAGAGACCCAGTACTTC.

The chain couples TRBV30 to TRBJ2-7, with 9 bases identical to TRBD1. CDR1 and CDR2 (germline): GTSNPN, SVGIG (reference sequence). Trimming took 3 bases from V and 4 from J; bases not matched to a gene: 7. The CDR3 contains 14 residues. The DNA for the CDR3 is TGTGCCTGGAGGGCCGGGACAGGGTTTTACGAGCAGTACTTC. It encodes CAWRAGTGFYEQYF.

The genes are TRBV7-3 and TRBJ2-3, with a tentative D call TRBD2 (7 bases). V shed 1 base and J shed 3 bases, with 11 bases lying between them. CDR3 length equals 15 residues. The germline CDR1 and CDR2 sequences are SGHTA and FQGTGA. In DNA, the CDR3 is TGTGCCAGCAGCTTAATTGGGGGGGCGACAGATACGCAGTATTTT. Translating gives CASSLIGGATDTQYF.

The chain employs TRBV5-6 and TRBJ1-5, with no clear D. CDR1 is SGHDT and CDR2 is YYEEEE in the germline V gene. V lost 0 bases, J lost 7 bases, and 8 bases lay in between. The CDR3 totals 13 residues. CDR3 in DNA: TGTGCCAGCAGCTTGGCGGGTATGCAGCCCCAGCATTTT. Amino acids: CASSLAGMQPQHF. The full variable domain, completed using reference TRBV5-6 and TRBJ1-5, is DAGVTQSPTHLIKTRGQQVTLRCSPKSGHDTVSWYQQALGQGPQFIFQYYEEEERQRGNFPDRFSGHQFPNYSSELNVNALLLGDSALYLCASSLAGMQPQHFGDGTRLSIL.